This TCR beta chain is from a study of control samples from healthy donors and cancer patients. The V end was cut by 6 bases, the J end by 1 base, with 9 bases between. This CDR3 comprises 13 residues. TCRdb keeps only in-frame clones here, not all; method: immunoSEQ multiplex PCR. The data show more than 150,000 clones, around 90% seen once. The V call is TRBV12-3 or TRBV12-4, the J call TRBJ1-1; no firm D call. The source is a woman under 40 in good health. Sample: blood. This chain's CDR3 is CASSPTENTEAFF. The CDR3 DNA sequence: TGTGCCAGCAGCCCGACGGAGAACACTGAAGCTTTCTTT.